These T cell receptor beta chains were read from a single sample in a study of blood T cell repertoires in COVID-19. The repertoire was sequenced with immunoSEQ multiplex PCR; TCRdb's copy has only in-frame clones and lacks some. The data contain over 90,000 clones, about four fifths of them singletons. Material: peripheral blood. The receptors stem from a middle-aged man with active or convalescent COVID-19. CDR3s include the opening cysteine and the closing phenylalanine or tryptophan. D genes are given only for firm matches.

cdr3_aa cdr3_nt cdr3_length j_call d_call v_call
CASSPRGQGAISSYNEQFF TGTGCCAGCAGCCCGCGGGGACAGGGGGCTATAAGCTCCTACAATGAGCAGTTCTTC 19 TRBJ2-1 TRBD1 TRBV7-7
CASSQGVGGTYNEQFF TGTGCCAGCAGCCAAGGGGTAGGGGGCACCTACAATGAGCAGTTCTTC 16 TRBJ2-1 TRBD1 TRBV4-2
CASSLGERTEAFF TGTGCCAGCAGCTTAGGTGAGAGGACTGAAGCTTTCTTT 13 TRBJ1-1 . TRBV7-7
CSTLDRGLNNEQFF TGCAGCACATTAGACAGGGGCCTTAACAATGAGCAGTTCTTC 14 TRBJ2-1 TRBD1 TRBV29-1
CASSVVGAETQYF TGTGCCAGCAGCGTAGTCGGTGCGGAGACCCAGTACTTC 13 TRBJ2-5 . TRBV9
CASSQSGDRANYGYTF TGTGCCAGCAGCCAAAGTGGGGACAGGGCTAACTATGGCTACACCTTC 16 TRBJ1-2 TRBD1 TRBV9
CASSQDGAYGYTF TGCGCCAGCAGCCAAGACGGAGCCTATGGCTACACCTTC 13 TRBJ1-2 . TRBV4-1
CASSGDSQDGTQYF TGTGCCAGCAGCGGGGACAGCCAAGATGGGACCCAGTACTTC 14 TRBJ2-5 TRBD1 TRBV6-5
CASSPLRAGLYNEQFF TGTGCCAGCAGCCCACTCCGGGCGGGGTTATACAATGAGCAGTTCTTC 16 TRBJ2-1 . TRBV6-2/TRBV6-3
CASSRYETKAEAFF TGTGCCAGCAGCCGCTACGAAACCAAAGCTGAAGCTTTCTTT 14 TRBJ1-1 . TRBV3-1/TRBV3-2
CASSPRRGADSNEQFF TGTGCCAGCAGCCCTCGACGGGGGGCCGACAGTAATGAGCAGTTCTTC 16 TRBJ2-1 . TRBV9
CASSENRDRNSPLHF TGTGCCAGCAGTGAAAACCGGGACAGAAATTCACCCCTCCACTTT 15 TRBJ1-6 TRBD1 TRBV6-1
CASSVATQETQYF TGTGCCAGCAGCGTAGCTACCCAAGAGACCCAGTACTTC 13 TRBJ2-5 . TRBV9